These 2 T cell receptor beta chains originate from one sample sequenced in a study of OX40 agonist ivuxolimab in advanced cancers. TCRdb's table, derived via immunoSEQ multiplex PCR, lists solely in-frame clones and lacks some. The sample includes more than 65,000 clones, 70% to 90% seen only once; the top ten take 0.65% to 0.9%. Sequences were derived from CD4+ or CD8+ T cells sorted from blood, sampled in a trial of the OX40 agonist ivuxolimab. The source of these receptors is an adult with an advanced solid tumor such as melanoma, head and neck, liver or kidney cancer.

This clone showed up just once. CDR3 DNA: TGTGCCAGCACCCTACTTCTGGGGGGTGGGACTGAAGCTTTCTTT. It specifies CASTLLLGGGTEAFF. The rearrangement links TRBV5-6 to TRBJ1-1, with D possibly being TRBD1 (5 bases). There are 15 residues in the CDR3. Germline V gene data show CDR1 as SGHDT and CDR2 as YYEEEE. V lost 6 bases and J 5 bases, leaving 20 bases between the germline ends.

The V and J genes are TRBV6-5 and TRBJ1-5, with D possibly being TRBD1 (5 bases). CDR1 is MNHEY and CDR2 is SVGAGI in the germline V gene. The CDR3 length is 12 residues. V dropped 11 bases and J dropped 7 bases, with 15 bases sitting between them. The CDR3 region has the DNA TGTGCCGTTGGTGGGGCTCGGCAGCCCCAGCATTTT. Its translation is CAVGGARQPQHF.